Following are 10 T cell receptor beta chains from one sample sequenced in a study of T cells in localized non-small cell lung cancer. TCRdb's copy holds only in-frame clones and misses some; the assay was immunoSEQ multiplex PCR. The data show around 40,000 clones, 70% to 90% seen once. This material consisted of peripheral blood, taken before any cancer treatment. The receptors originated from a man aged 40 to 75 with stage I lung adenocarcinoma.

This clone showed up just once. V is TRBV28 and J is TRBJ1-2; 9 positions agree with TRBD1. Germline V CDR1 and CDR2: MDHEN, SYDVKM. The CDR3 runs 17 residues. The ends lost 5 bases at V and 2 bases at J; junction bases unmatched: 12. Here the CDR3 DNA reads TGTGCCAGCAGTCTCATTGTCCCGGGACAGGGAAACTATGGCTACACCTTC. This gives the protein CASSLIVPGQGNYGYTF.

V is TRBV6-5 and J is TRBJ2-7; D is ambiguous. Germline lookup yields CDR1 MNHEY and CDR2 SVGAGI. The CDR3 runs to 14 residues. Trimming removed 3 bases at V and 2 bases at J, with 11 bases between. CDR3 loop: CASSYALGPYEQYF. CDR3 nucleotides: TGTGCCAGCAGTTATGCCCTCGGTCCCTACGAGCAGTACTTC.

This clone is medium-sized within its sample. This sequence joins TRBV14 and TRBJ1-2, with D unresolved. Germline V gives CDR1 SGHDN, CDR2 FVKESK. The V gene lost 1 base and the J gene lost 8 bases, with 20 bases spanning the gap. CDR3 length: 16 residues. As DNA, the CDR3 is TGTGCCAGCAGCCAAGTTGGGCGGGAACTCTTCCAAGGCTACACCTTC. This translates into CASSQVGRELFQGYTF.

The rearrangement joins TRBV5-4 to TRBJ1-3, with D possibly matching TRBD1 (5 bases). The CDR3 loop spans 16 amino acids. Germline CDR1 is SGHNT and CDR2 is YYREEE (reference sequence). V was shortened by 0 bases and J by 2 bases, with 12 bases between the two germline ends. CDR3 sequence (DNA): TGTGCCAGCAGCTTGGGGGGGGGTTACGCTGGAAACACCATATATTTT. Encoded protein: CASSLGGGYAGNTIYF.

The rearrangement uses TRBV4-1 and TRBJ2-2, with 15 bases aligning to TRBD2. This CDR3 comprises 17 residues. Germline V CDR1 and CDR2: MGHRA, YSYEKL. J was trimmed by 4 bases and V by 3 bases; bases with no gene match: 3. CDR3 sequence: CASSHPGLAGGTGELFF. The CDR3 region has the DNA TGCGCCAGCAGCCATCCGGGACTAGCGGGAGGCACCGGGGAGCTGTTTTTT.

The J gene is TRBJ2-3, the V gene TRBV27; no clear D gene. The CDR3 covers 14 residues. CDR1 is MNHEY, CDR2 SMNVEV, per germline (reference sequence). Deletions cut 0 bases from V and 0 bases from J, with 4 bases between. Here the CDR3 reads CASSLSASTDTQYF. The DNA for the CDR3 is TGTGCCAGCAGTTTATCGGCTAGCACAGATACGCAGTATTTT.

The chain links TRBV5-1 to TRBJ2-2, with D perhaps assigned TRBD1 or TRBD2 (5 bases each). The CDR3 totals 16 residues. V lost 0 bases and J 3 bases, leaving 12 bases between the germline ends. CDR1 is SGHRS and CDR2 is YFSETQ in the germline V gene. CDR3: CASSLVGLGDTGELFF. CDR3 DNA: TGCGCCAGCAGCTTGGTAGGCCTGGGGGACACCGGGGAGCTGTTTTTT.

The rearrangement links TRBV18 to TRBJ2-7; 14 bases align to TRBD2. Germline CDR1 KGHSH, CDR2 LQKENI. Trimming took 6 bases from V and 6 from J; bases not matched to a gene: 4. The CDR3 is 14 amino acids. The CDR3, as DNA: TGTGCCAGCTCTCCAGGACTAGCGGGAGGCGAGCAGTACTTC. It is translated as CASSPGLAGGEQYF.

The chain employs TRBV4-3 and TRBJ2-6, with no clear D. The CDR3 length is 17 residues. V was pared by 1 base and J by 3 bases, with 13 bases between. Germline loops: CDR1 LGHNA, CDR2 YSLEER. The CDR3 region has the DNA TGCGCCAGCAGCCAAGCGAGGAGTAGCCTTGGGGCCAACGTCCTGACTTTC. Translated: CASSQARSSLGANVLTF.

Here the CDR3 DNA reads TGTGCCAGTAGTGAGGTCGGGAGAGCCAAAAACATTCAGTACTTC. Residues: CASSEVGRAKNIQYF. The chain uses TRBV19 and TRBJ2-4, with a tentative D call TRBD2 (6 bases). The CDR3 is 15 residues long. Germline V gene lookup returns CDR1 LNHDA and CDR2 SQIVND (reference sequence). With 5 bases removed from V and 0 bases from J, the gap between germline ends came to 11 bases.